These T cell receptor beta chains were read from a single sample in a study of vaccination effects on CD4 cells after COVID-19. Sequencing used immunoSEQ multiplex PCR; TCRdb keeps in-frame clones, though not all of them. The repertoire holds tens of thousands of clones, with more than 60% as singletons. What these receptors recognize is not known. The source was CD4+ T cells from PBMCs cultured with SARS-CoV-2 spike peptides, collected before COVID-19 vaccination. These receptors were obtained from a human donor who received a COVID-19 vaccine. Both conserved end residues are part of each CDR3. Fields, in order: clone size, D gene, V gene, J gene, CDR3 protein, CDR3 DNA. The D gene is left open where the match is weak. Size is stated for part of the rows, as once, few or many counts, or as a class when the clone is expanded.

.,TRBD1,TRBV19,TRBJ2-6,CASSRGQGASGANVLTF,TGTGCCAGTAGTAGAGGACAGGGGGCTTCTGGGGCCAACGTCCTGACTTTC
few,.,TRBV12-3/TRBV12-4,TRBJ2-2,CASSSLVGGELFF,TGTGCCAGCAGTTCCCTCGTCGGCGGGGAGCTGTTTTTT
.,TRBD1,TRBV4-1,TRBJ1-4,CASNPGQLNEKLFF,TGCGCCAGCAACCCGGGACAGCTTAATGAAAAACTGTTTTTT
.,.,TRBV13,TRBJ2-7,CASSLPSRYEQYF,TGTGCCAGCAGCTTACCCAGCCGGTACGAGCAGTACTTC
few,.,TRBV30,TRBJ1-5,CAWSLAVSNQPQHF,TGTGCCTGGAGTTTAGCAGTCAGCAATCAGCCCCAGCATTTT
.,TRBD2,TRBV5-1,TRBJ2-2,CASSLELAGGELFF,TGCGCCAGCAGCTTGGAACTAGCGGGCGGGGAGCTGTTTTTT
.,.,TRBV20-1,TRBJ2-5,CSASAGSQETQYF,TGCAGTGCTAGTGCGGGGTCTCAAGAGACCCAGTACTTC
.,.,TRBV6-5,TRBJ1-2,CASRMDFYGYTF,TGTGCCAGCAGGATGGACTTCTATGGCTACACCTTC
.,TRBD1,TRBV7-8,TRBJ1-4,CASSFRDRGLATNEKLFF,TGTGCCAGCAGTTTCCGGGACAGGGGGCTGGCGACTAATGAAAAACTGTTTTTT
.,.,TRBV7-2,TRBJ2-1,CASSLAQDLSYNEQFF,TGTGCCAGCAGCTTAGCTCAGGACCTCTCCTACAATGAGCAGTTCTTC
.,.,TRBV12-3/TRBV12-4,TRBJ1-2,CASSQLNYGYTF,TGTGCCAGCAGTCAGTTAAACTATGGCTACACCTTC
few,.,TRBV6-5,TRBJ1-5,CASTRESNQPQHF,TGTGCCAGCACGAGGGAGAGCAATCAGCCCCAGCATTTT
medium-sized,TRBD2,TRBV28,TRBJ2-1,CASTPMVAGTYNEQFF,TGTGCCAGCACTCCCATGGTAGCGGGGACCTACAATGAGCAGTTCTTC
few,TRBD2,TRBV7-2,TRBJ2-4,CASSPRGRENIQYF,TGTGCCAGCAGCCCGCGGGGGAGGGAAAACATTCAGTACTTC
.,TRBD1,TRBV13,TRBJ1-2,CASSLTGGARLRGYTF,TGTGCCAGCAGCTTAACAGGGGGCGCACGCCTGAGGGGCTACACCTTC
few,TRBD2,TRBV19,TRBJ2-1,CASSIDAGTTRNEQFF,TGTGCCAGTAGTATAGATGCCGGGACTACGAGAAATGAGCAGTTCTTC
few,TRBD1,TRBV10-3,TRBJ2-7,CAHGTGLYEQYF,TGTGCCCACGGGACAGGACTCTACGAGCAGTACTTC
.,.,TRBV7-9,TRBJ2-1,CASSLARGQYNEQFF,TGTGCCAGCAGCTTAGCGCGGGGACAGTACAATGAGCAGTTCTTC
.,.,TRBV7-9,TRBJ1-2,CASSSLPPGPAGGDTF,TGTGCCAGCAGCTCCCTACCCCCGGGACCCGCGGGCGGCGACACCTTC
.,TRBD1,TRBV6-6,TRBJ2-5,CASSYYRGETQYF,TGTGCCAGCAGTTACTACAGGGGCGAGACCCAGTACTTC
once,.,TRBV6-5,TRBJ2-3,CASIWGGARTDTQYF,TGTGCCAGCATCTGGGGGGGGGCGCGCACAGATACGCAGTATTTT
.,.,TRBV4-2,TRBJ1-6,CASSQVRPHSPLHF,TGTGCCAGCAGCCAAGTTAGGCCCCATTCACCCCTCCACTTT
.,.,TRBV11-2,TRBJ2-7,CASSLGGDGYEQYF,TGTGCCAGCAGCTTAGGGGGGGACGGCTACGAGCAGTACTTC
.,.,TRBV24-1,TRBJ2-1,CATSVGFAQFF,TGTGCCACCAGTGTAGGATTTGCGCAGTTCTTC
.,TRBD2,TRBV10-3,TRBJ2-3,CAISSGTSGTSTDTQYF,TGTGCCATCAGTTCAGGGACTAGCGGGACCAGCACAGATACGCAGTATTTT
once,TRBD2,TRBV15,TRBJ2-7,CATSRELAGAPYEQYF,TGTGCCACCAGCAGAGAACTAGCGGGAGCACCCTACGAGCAGTACTTC
.,TRBD1,TRBV19,TRBJ1-2,CASSPTDRGYGYTF,TGTGCCAGTAGTCCTACGGACAGGGGCTATGGCTACACCTTC
.,TRBD2,TRBV3-1/TRBV3-2,TRBJ2-1,CASSQVAGVGNEQFF,TGTGCCAGCAGCCAAGTCGCGGGAGTAGGGAATGAGCAGTTCTTC
once,.,TRBV7-9,TRBJ1-3,CASRTSGEAGNTIYF,TGTGCCAGCAGGACCTCAGGGGAGGCCGGAAACACCATATATTTT
.,.,TRBV9,TRBJ2-1,CASSGVSTHNEQFF,TGTGCCAGCAGTGGAGTTTCGACACACAATGAGCAGTTCTTC
.,.,TRBV19,TRBJ1-4,CASSIGDTHSNEKLFF,TGTGCCAGTAGTATCGGGGACACTCACTCCAATGAAAAACTGTTTTTT
.,.,TRBV7-9,TRBJ2-2,CASSSSRTGELFF,TGTGCCAGCAGCTCCTCCCGGACCGGGGAGCTGTTTTTT
.,.,TRBV7-2,TRBJ1-2,CASSLAFGDGYTF,TGTGCCAGCAGCTTAGCGTTCGGGGACGGCTACACCTTC
few,TRBD1,TRBV6-2/TRBV6-3,TRBJ1-2,CASSYWRDRDGYTF,TGTGCCAGCAGTTACTGGAGAGACAGGGATGGCTACACCTTC
.,TRBD2,TRBV3-1/TRBV3-2,TRBJ2-5,CASSRTSDQETQYF,TGTGCCAGCAGCCGGACTAGCGACCAAGAGACCCAGTACTTC
few,TRBD2,TRBV7-9,TRBJ2-1,CASSLARGAGYNEQFF,TGTGCCAGCAGCTTAGCGCGGGGGGCTGGGTACAATGAGCAGTTCTTC
.,.,TRBV19,TRBJ2-1,CASSITASYNEQFF,TGTGCCAGTAGTATCACAGCCTCCTACAATGAGCAGTTCTTC
.,.,TRBV3-1/TRBV3-2,TRBJ1-2,CASSPGRNYGYTF,TGTGCCAGCAGCCCAGGACGGAACTATGGCTACACCTTC
few,.,TRBV7-2,TRBJ2-5,CASGGGRGTQYF,TGTGCCAGCGGGGGGGGCCGGGGGACCCAGTACTTC
.,TRBD2,TRBV5-1,TRBJ2-5,CASSLSSGSMETQYF,TGCGCCAGCAGCTTGAGTAGCGGGAGTATGGAGACCCAGTACTTC
.,.,TRBV9,TRBJ2-7,CASSVGNRDSYEQYF,TGTGCCAGCAGCGTAGGAAACAGGGACTCCTACGAGCAGTACTTC
.,.,TRBV11-2,TRBJ1-1,CASIPGARNTEAFF,TGTGCCAGCATCCCCGGGGCCCGAAACACTGAAGCTTTCTTT
.,.,TRBV5-1,TRBJ2-1,CASSLRSAQMYNEQFF,TGCGCCAGCAGCTTGAGGTCGGCACAGATGTACAATGAGCAGTTCTTC
.,.,TRBV1,TRBJ1-4,CTSSPGTVLYEKLFF,TGCACCAGCAGCCCCGGGACGGTCCTTTATGAAAAACTGTTTTTT
.,.,TRBV28,TRBJ2-4,CASRRRGSESSIQYF,TGTGCCAGCAGAAGGAGGGGGTCGGAATCTTCCATTCAGTACTTC
.,.,TRBV29-1,TRBJ2-1,CSERRLNNEQFF,TGCAGCGAAAGACGATTGAACAATGAGCAGTTCTTC
.,.,TRBV18,TRBJ1-5,CASSPSVGSNQPQHF,TGTGCCAGCTCACCGTCCGTAGGGAGCAATCAGCCCCAGCATTTT
.,.,TRBV7-9,TRBJ1-2,CASSLVAGGDYGYTF,TGTGCCAGCAGCTTAGTGGCCGGGGGCGACTATGGCTACACCTTC
once,.,TRBV5-1,TRBJ2-5,CASSSGQWQETQYF,TGCGCCAGCAGCTCAGGACAGTGGCAAGAGACCCAGTACTTC
.,.,TRBV29-1,TRBJ1-1,CSVKGLLNTEAFF,TGCAGCGTTAAGGGACTCCTGAACACTGAAGCTTTCTTT
.,.,TRBV6-1,TRBJ2-7,CASSEGPYEQYF,TGTGCCAGCAGTGAAGGCCCCTACGAGCAGTACTTC
few,TRBD1,TRBV9,TRBJ2-5,CASSVGTVQETQYF,TGTGCCAGCAGTGTAGGGACAGTCCAAGAGACCCAGTACTTC
.,.,TRBV27,TRBJ2-1,CASSPLTGSYNEQFF,TGTGCCAGCAGCCCCCTGACAGGCTCCTACAATGAGCAGTTCTTC
.,TRBD1,TRBV25-1,TRBJ2-3,CASSVDRGRTDTQYF,TGTGCCAGCAGTGTGGACAGGGGGCGGACAGATACGCAGTATTTT
few,.,TRBV5-4,TRBJ2-3,CASSWHRDNPTDTQYF,TGTGCCAGCAGCTGGCACCGGGATAACCCCACAGATACGCAGTATTTT
.,.,TRBV12-2,TRBJ1-2,CASRLAEGIYGYTF,TGTGCAAGTCGCTTAGCGGAGGGTATCTATGGCTACACCTTC
.,.,TRBV5-4,TRBJ2-3,CASTQQRSTDTQYF,TGTGCCAGCACTCAACAGAGGAGCACAGATACGCAGTATTTT